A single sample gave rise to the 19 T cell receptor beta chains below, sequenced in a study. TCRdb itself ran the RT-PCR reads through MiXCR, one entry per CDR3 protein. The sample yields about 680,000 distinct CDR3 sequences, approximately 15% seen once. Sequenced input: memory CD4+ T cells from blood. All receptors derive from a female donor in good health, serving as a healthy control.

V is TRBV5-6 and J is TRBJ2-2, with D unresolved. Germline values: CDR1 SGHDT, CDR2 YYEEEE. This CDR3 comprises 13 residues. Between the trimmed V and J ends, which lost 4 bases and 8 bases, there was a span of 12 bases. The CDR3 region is CASSPPIGGELFF. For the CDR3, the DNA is TGTGCCAGCAGCCCCCCCATCGGTGGGGAGCTGTTTTTT.

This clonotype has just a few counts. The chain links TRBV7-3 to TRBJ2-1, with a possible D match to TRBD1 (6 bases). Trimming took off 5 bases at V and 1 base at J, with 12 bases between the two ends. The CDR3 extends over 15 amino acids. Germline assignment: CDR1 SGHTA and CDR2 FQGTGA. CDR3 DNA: TGTGCCAGCAGCCTCAACAGGGAATCCTACAATGAGCAGTTCTTC. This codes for CASSLNRESYNEQFF.

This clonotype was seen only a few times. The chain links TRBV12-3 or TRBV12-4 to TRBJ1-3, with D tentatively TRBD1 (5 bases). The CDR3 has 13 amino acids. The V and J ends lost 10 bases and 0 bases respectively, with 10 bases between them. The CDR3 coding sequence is TGTGCCAACAGACAGAGCTCTGGAAACACCATATATTTT. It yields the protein CANRQSSGNTIYF.

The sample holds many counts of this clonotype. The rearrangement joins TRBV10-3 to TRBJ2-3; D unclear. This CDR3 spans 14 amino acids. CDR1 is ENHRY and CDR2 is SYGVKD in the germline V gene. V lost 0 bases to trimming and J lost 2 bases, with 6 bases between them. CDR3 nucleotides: TGTGCCATCAGTGAGTCACAGCACACAGATACGCAGTATTTT. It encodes CAISESQHTDTQYF.

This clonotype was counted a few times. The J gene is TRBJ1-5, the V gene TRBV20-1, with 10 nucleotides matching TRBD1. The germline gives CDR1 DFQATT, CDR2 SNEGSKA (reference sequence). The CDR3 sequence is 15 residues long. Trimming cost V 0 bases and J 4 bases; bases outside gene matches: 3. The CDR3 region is CSARDWGQGNQPQHF. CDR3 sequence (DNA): TGCAGTGCTAGAGATTGGGGACAGGGGAATCAGCCCCAGCATTTT.

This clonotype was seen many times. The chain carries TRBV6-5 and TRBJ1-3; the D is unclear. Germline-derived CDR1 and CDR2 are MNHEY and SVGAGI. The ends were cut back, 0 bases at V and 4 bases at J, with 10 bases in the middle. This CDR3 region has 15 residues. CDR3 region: CASSYSDAIGNTIYF. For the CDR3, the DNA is TGTGCCAGCAGTTACTCGGACGCAATCGGAAACACCATATATTTT.

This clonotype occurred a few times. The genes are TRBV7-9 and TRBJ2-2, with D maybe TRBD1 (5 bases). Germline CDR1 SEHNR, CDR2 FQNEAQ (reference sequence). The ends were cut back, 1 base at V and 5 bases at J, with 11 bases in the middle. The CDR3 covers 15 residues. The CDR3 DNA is TGTGCCAGCAGCTTAGAAGGGGCGCATACCGGGGAGCTGTTTTTT. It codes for CASSLEGAHTGELFF.

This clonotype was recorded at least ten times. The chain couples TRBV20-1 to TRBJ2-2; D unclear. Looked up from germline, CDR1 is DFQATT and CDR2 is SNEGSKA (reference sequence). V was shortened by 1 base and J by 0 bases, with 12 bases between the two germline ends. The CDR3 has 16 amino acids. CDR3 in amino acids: CSARGWQQTNTGELFF. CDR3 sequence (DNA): TGCAGTGCTAGAGGGTGGCAGCAAACGAACACCGGGGAGCTGTTTTTT.

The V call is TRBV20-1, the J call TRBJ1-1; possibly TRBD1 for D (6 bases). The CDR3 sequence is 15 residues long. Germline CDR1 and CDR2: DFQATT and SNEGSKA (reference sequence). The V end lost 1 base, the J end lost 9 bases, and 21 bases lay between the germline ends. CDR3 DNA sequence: TGCAGTGCTAGAGCCACCGGAGGGGGGGCCAACAAAGCTTTCTTT. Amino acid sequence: CSARATGGGANKAFF.

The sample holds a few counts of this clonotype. Written as DNA, the CDR3 is TGTGCCACCAGCTCAGGGAATGGAGAGACCCAGTACTTC. It codes for CATSSGNGETQYF. This chain links TRBV24-1 with TRBJ2-5; D is perhaps TRBD1 (5 bases). CDR1 KGHDR and CDR2 SFDVKD come from the germline V gene. Deletions cut 7 bases from V and 4 bases from J, with 12 bases between. The CDR3 has 13 residues.

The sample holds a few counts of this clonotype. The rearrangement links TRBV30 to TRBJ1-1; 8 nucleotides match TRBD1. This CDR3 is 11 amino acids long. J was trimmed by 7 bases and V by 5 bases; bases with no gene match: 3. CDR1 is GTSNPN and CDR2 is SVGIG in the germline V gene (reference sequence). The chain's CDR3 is CAWSGGIEAFF. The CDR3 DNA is TGTGCCTGGTCAGGGGGCATTGAAGCTTTCTTT.

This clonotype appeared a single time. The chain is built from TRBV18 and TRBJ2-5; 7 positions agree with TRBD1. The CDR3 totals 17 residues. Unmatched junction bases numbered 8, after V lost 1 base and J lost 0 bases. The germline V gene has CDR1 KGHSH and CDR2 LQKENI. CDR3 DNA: TGTGCCAGCTCACCACGGGGAACAGGGGAGTACCAAGAGACCCAGTACTTC. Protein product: CASSPRGTGEYQETQYF. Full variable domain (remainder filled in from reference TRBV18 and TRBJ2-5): NAGVMQNPRHLVRRRGQEARLRCSPMKGHSHVYWYRQLPEEGLKFMVYLQKENIIDESGMPKERFSAEFPKEGPSILRIQQVVRGDSAAYFCASSPRGTGEYQETQYFGPGTRLLVL.

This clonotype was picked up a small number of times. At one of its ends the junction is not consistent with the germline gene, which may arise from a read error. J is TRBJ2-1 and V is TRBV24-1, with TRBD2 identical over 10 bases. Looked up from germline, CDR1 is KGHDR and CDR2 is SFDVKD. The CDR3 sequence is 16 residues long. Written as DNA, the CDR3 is TGTGCCACCTGTGACAATAGCGGGAGGCCCTACAATGAGCAGTTCTTC. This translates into CATCDNSGRPYNEQFF.

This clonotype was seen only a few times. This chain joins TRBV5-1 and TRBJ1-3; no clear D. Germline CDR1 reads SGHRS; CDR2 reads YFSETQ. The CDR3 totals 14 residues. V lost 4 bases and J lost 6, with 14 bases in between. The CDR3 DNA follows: TGCGCCAGCAGCACCGGGATGTTGGAAAACACCATATATTTT. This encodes CASSTGMLENTIYF.

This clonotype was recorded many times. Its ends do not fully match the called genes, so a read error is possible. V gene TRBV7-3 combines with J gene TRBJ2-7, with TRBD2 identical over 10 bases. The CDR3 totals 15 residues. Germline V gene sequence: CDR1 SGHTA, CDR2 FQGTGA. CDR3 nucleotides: TGTGCCAGCAGCCCCAGCGGGAGGGCCTCCCACGAGCAGTACTTC. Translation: CASSPSGRASHEQYF.

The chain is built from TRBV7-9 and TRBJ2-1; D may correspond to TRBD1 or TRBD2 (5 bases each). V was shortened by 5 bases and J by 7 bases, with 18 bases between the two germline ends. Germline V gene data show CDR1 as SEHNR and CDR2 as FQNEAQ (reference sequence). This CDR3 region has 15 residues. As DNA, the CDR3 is TGTGCCAGCAGCCTAGACTGGGGGTACGGGAATGAGCAGTTCTTC. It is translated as CASSLDWGYGNEQFF.

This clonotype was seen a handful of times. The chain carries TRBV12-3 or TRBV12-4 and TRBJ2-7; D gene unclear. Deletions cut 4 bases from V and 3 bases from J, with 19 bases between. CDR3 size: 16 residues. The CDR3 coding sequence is TGTGCCAGCAGTTCCAACACTGCGGCTGAACTCTACGAGCAGTACTTC. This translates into CASSSNTAAELYEQYF.

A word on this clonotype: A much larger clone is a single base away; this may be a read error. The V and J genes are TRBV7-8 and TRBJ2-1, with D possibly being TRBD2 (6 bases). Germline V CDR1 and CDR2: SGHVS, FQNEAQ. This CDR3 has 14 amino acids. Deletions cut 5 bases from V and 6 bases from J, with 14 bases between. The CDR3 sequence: CASSHPGLFNEQFF. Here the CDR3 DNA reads TGTGCCAGCAGCCACCCGGGACTCTTCAATGAGCAGTTCTTC.

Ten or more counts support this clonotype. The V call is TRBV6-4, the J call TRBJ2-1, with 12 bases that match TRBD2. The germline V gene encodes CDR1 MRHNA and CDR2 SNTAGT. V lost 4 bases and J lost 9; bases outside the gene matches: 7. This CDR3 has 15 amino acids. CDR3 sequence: CASSGASGGATEQFF. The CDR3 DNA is TGTGCCAGCAGTGGCGCTAGCGGGGGGGCGACTGAGCAGTTCTTC.